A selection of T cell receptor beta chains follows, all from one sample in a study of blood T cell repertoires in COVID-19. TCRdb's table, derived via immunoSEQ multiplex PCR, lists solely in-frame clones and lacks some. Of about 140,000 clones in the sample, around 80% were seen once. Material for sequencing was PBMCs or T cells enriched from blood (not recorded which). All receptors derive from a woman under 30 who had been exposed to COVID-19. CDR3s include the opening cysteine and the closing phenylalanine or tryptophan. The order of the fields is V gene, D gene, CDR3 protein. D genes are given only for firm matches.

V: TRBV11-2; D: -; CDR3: CASSPPVNEKLFF
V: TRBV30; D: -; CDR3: CAWSSPGAGVYSYPIF
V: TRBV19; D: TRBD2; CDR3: CASSNPSGRAYEQYF
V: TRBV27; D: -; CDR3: CASRPDFPTYEQYF
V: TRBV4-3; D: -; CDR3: CASSQEAARAGQPQHF
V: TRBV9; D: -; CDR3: CASSGGQGFLETQYF
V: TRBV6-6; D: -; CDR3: CASSSRGGNTEAFF
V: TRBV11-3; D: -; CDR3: CASSLRVMNTEAFF
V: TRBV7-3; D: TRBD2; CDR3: CASSLLTSGSYNEQFF
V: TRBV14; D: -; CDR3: CASSDVARDEQFF
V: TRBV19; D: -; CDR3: CASSYLLNTEAFF
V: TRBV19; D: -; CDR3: CASSIGGTVSEQFF
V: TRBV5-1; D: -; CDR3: CASSLQRSSTEAFF
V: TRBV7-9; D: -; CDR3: CASSSSTGFSYNEQFF
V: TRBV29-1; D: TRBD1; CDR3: CSVRGQGGKPQHF
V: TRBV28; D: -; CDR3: CASTVRPPDTQYF
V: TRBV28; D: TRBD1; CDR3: CASLQGGASGNTIYF
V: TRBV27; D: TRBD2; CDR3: CASSLSEGLSSTGELFF
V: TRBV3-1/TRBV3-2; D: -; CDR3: CASSQPSGYEQYF
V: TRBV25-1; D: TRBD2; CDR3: CASSEARLAGSEQFF
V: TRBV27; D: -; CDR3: CASLSNRGGEQFF
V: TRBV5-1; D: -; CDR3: CASAYGLQETQYF
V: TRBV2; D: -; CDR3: CASSELGLGLFF
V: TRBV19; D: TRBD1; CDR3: CASSTPGTASNEQFF
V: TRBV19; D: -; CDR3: CASSRVSGNTIYF
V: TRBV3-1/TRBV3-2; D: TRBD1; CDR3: CASSQYGQGYNEQFF
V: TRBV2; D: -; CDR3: CASSARGGNQPQHF
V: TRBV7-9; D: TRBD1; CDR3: CASSSGTGGYNQPQHF
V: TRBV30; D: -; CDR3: CAWSRQPQETQYF
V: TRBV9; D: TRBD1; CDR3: CASSVASGTVVTGELFF
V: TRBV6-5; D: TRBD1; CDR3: CASSPGQGSSEQYF
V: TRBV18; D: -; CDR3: CASSPPPGYEQYF
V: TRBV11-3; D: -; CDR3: CASSFMADNEQFF
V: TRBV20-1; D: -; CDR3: CSASLVLEQFF
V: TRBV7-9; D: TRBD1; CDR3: CASSLAGTGNQPQHF
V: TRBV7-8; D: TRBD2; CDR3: CASRPRGLAGGPRSNEQFF
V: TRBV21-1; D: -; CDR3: CASSTRRAGGPQEGETQYF
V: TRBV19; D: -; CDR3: CASSSLTENYGYTF
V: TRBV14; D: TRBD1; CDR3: CASSHLTGGTEAFF
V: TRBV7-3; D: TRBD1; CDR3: CASSLTGGSAQAFF
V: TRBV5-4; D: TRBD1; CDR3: CASSFAQGAIRDTEAFF
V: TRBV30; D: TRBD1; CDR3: CAWSRQGPGELFF
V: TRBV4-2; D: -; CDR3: CASSQDLAGNSNQPQHF
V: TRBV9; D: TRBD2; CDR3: CASSVGLASSSYEQYF
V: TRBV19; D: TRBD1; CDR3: CASTPTGASSYNSPLHF
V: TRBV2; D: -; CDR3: CASSRNEGNEQFF
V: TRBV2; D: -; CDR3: CASQGNYGYTF
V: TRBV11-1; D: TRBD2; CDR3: CASSSGLAGAGDTQYF
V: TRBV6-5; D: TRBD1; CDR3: CASSYVQGVETQYF